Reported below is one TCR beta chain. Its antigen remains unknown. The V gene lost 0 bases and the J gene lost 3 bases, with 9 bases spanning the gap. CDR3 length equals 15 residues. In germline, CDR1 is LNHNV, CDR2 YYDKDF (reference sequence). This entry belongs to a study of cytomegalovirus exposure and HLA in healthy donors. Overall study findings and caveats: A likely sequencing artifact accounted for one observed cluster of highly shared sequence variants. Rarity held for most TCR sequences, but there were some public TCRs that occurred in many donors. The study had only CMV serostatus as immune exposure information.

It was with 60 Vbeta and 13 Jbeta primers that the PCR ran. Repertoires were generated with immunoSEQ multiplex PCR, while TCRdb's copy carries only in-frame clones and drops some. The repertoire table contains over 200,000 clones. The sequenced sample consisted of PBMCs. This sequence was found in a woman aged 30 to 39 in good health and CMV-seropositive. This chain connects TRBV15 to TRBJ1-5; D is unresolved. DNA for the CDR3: TGTGCCACCAGCAGAGAAATAGCTTACAATCAGCCCCAGCATTTT. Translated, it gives CATSREIAYNQPQHF.